This T cell receptor beta chain was identified during a study of blood T cell repertoires in COVID-19. Assay: immunoSEQ multiplex PCR; the TCRdb copy retains only in-frame clones and omits some. The data contain roughly 290,000 clones, approximately 90% of them singletons. The germline V gene has CDR1 SGHNT and CDR2 YYREEE (reference sequence). The junction had 7 bases not matched to a gene; V was cut back by 3 bases and J by 5 bases. CDR3 length equals 15 residues. Specimen: PBMCs or T cells enriched from blood (not recorded which). This clonotype originated in a woman in her thirties or forties who had recovered from COVID-19. The rearrangement uses TRBV5-4 and TRBJ2-5, with 10 nucleotides matching TRBD1. The CDR3 is CASSSGQGEDETQYF. CDR3 nucleotide sequence: TGTGCCAGCAGCTCCGGACAGGGGGAGGATGAGACCCAGTACTTC.